One T cell receptor (beta chain) is described in this entry. Its specific antigen is unknown. Base qualities were left out, and no much larger clone turns up one base away. The data belong to a study of CD8 T cells in Susac syndrome (dated by TCRdb to 2018 to 2020). Regarding the complete study: Repertoire sequencing was used to test whether CD8+ T cell activation and differentiation in Susac syndrome was antigen driven. CD8+ T cell repertoire clonality was compared between more than ten healthy donors, approximately 14 Susac syndrome patients and 15 multiple sclerosis patients.

V was cut back by 2 bases and J by 10 bases, leaving a gap of 12 bases between them. The CDR3, from cysteine to phenylalanine, totals 13 residues. Only the CDR3 portion is preserved as DNA: 39 bases, with reading frame beginning at the first base. The germline V gene sets CDR1 to ENHRY and CDR2 to SYGVKD. RNA was extracted with the RNeasy kit and 0.5 to 1 ug was reverse transcribed using random hexamers. TCR beta CDR3 regions were amplified with the immunoSEQ multiplex PCR assay covering 54 Vbeta and 13 Jbeta segments. PCR amplification bias was corrected by using a synthetic template baseline for primer optimization and computational correction. The study's own analysis went as follows. Reads were annotated to V, D and J genes per IMGT and analyzed with immunoSEQ Analyzer, keeping only productive sequences. Clonality was calculated as one minus the Shannon entropy normalized by log2 of the number of productive unique sequences. For each patient and control, public and private clones were evaluated within the 100 most prevalent clones. Clones were defined as Susac-specific if absent from the healthy and MS cohorts, from 1052 published viral clones and from other ImmuneACCESS disease sequences. TCRdb passed the public sequencing reads through fastp at Q25 and MiXCR, retaining productive beta sequences. Entries are consolidated by CDR3 protein sequence, retaining the most common genes and DNA. The V and J calls here are based on TCRdb, not the publication. Recorded for this sample are about 400,000 distinct CDR3 sequences; around 83% of them occurred a single time. The ten largest clones represent about 0.12% of the sample.

Peripheral blood CD8+ and CD4+ T cells from healthy donors, Susac syndrome patients and multiple sclerosis patients were profiled using high-throughput TCR beta sequencing. The multiple sclerosis controls were treatment-naive patients whose relapsing-remitting disease, either stable or active, fulfilled the revised McDonald criteria. Bulk CD8+ and CD4+ T cells were purified by magnetic negative isolation, whereas CD8+ TEMRA cells were enriched by FACS. Blood was drawn into EDTA tubes, processed within 24 hours, and PBMCs were isolated by density gradient centrifugation. PBMCs intended for TCR sequencing were frozen in liquid nitrogen and were later thawed in a 37 degrees C water bath. A purity of at least 90% was achieved for sorted or isolated CD4+, CD8+ and CD8+ TEMRA cells. General findings and caveats noted by the study authors: The number of individuals in the TCR sequencing and HLA analysis was recognized as being relatively small.

Sequenced sample: CD8+ T cells from PBMCs. The origin of this receptor is a human donor with multiple sclerosis. The chain was built from TRBV10-3 and TRBJ2-1; a tentative D match to TRBD2 spans 5 bases. DNA sequence: TGTGCCATCAGTGAGACCGGAGGTGAGGAGCAGTTCTTC. Its translation reads: CAISETGGEEQFF.